This record covers a single T cell receptor (beta chain). This clonotype has just a few counts. No cognate antigen has been identified for it. Per-nucleotide qualities are absent, and no much larger clonotype sits a single base away. The CDR3 covers 11 residues, taking in both the cysteine and the phenylalanine. The retained sequence is limited to the CDR3, 33 bases, with the frame set at the first base. The germline V gene (reference sequence) sets CDR1 to LNHNV and CDR2 to YYDKDF. V sheds 8 bases and J sheds 4 bases, leaving 8 bases between their ends. The sample comes from a study of identical twins (dated by TCRdb to the mid-2010s). With regard to the full study: To test whether fetal clonotypes persist, the study used deep sequencing on TCR alpha and beta repertoires from monozygotic twins, unrelated adults of various ages, and cord blood. To rule out contamination, the twin experiments were replicated at different times with different library preparation protocols.

Broader findings and caveats from the paper: Invariant T cells such as MAIT and iNKT could partly confound zero-insertion analyses, though diverse VJ usage argued against this for most clonotypes. In monozygotic twins, out-of-frame TCR alpha sharing was systematically underestimated by recombination models, although the models agreed with sharing between unrelated individuals. Fewer insertions were carried by abundant cord blood beta clonotypes; a weaker similar trend was observed in young adult naive repertoires, while no such trend was observed in memory repertoires. Conclusions relied on cross-sectional statistical analysis, since the same donors could not be followed over many years. Excess twin sharing in beta out-of-frame sequences was weaker because fewer shared sequences lowered the signal-to-noise ratio. Compared with coincidental sharing between unrelated individuals, out-of-frame TCR alpha sequences shared between twins had an excess of sequences with low generation probability.

All donors were healthy Caucasians. Libraries were prepared through 5' RACE. TCRdb lists the instrument as Illumina HiSeq 2000. Template switching added a universal primer binding site, and the final cDNA carried a unique molecular identifier that allowed TCR cDNA molecules to be counted accurately. Specific primers in the conserved constant-segment region were used to synthesize first-strand cDNA for TCR alpha and beta chains. To control for contamination, every cDNA library carried two barcodes: a SMART-Mk sample barcode plus Illumina barcodes. TruSeq adapter sequences along with Illumina sample barcodes were introduced in two successive PCR steps. TCR alpha and beta cDNA libraries were sequenced on the Illumina HiSeq platform with custom primers. As for the authors' bioinformatics: Raw reads were processed with MiGEC to extract unique molecular identifiers, and MiXCR was used to determine CDR3 positions. For each individual, recombination models were inferred using an EM algorithm with the repgenHMM and IGoR tools. The tcR package in R was used for shared clonotype analysis, with sharing normalized by the product of cloneset sizes. Out-of-frame nonproductive sequences were analyzed to study raw recombination free of thymic and clonal selection effects. TCRdb ran its own pipeline on the public reads, namely fastp trimming at Q25 and MiXCR clone calling, and kept in-frame beta chains. Every entry covers one CDR3 protein and lists the most common genes and DNA from its rows. TCRdb's processing, not the authors', yielded these V and J calls. Within this sample are some 1,700,000 distinct CDR3 sequences, with around a third of them counted one time only. Clones ranked in the top ten supply about 0.27% of the sample.

This sequence was found in a newborn girl in good health. The sequenced sample consisted of cord blood. Recombination connected TRBV15 to TRBJ1-2, with no confident D gene call. The sequenced DNA: TGTGCCACCTCTAACACCTATGGCTACACCTTC. Its protein is CATSNTYGYTF. Supplemented by the reference TRBV15 and TRBJ1-2 proteins around the CDR3, the complete variable domain is DAMVIQNPRYQVTQFGKPVTLSCSQTLNHNVMYWYQQKSSQAPKLLFHYYDKDFNNEADTPDNFQSRRPNTSFCFLDIRSPGLGDTAMYLCATSNTYGYTFGSGTRLTVV.